Listed below are T cell receptor beta chains from one sample, sequenced in a study of T cells in tuberculosis. TCRdb keeps only in-frame clones here, not all; method: immunoSEQ multiplex PCR. The profile shows 20,000 to 25,000 clones, roughly nine tenths of them singletons. Sequenced material: PBMCs. The receptor source for this set is a donor aged 10-30 years with latent tuberculosis or without tuberculosis infection. CDR3s include the opening cysteine and the closing phenylalanine or tryptophan. A D gene is named only where the DNA matches it firmly. The listing skips clone size in some rows; elsewhere it reads once, few, many or a size class.

V	size	D	J	CDR3	DNA
TRBV5-1	NA	NA	TRBJ1-6	CASSIGESFTADNSPLHF	TGCGCCAGCAGCATTGGGGAGTCCTTCACGGCCGATAATTCACCCCTCCACTTT
TRBV14	NA	NA	TRBJ1-3	CASSQDRGLFGAGNTIYF	NA
TRBV7-2	NA	TRBD1	TRBJ2-3	CASSLVGGTGPTDTQYF	TGTGCCAGCAGCTTAGTCGGGGGGACAGGGCCCACAGATACGCAGTATTTT
TRBV5-1	NA	NA	TRBJ1-1	CASSMDGGMNTEAFF	TGCGCCAGCAGCATGGACGGAGGGATGAACACTGAAGCTTTCTTT
TRBV4-1	NA	NA	TRBJ1-4	CASSHGQDGQGEKLFF	TGCGCCAGCAGCCATGGCCAGGATGGGCAGGGGGAAAAACTGTTTTTT
TRBV15	NA	NA	TRBJ2-1	CATSREAVVNEQFF	TGTGCCACCAGCAGAGAGGCAGTCGTTAATGAGCAGTTCTTC
TRBV23-1	NA	TRBD2	TRBJ2-1	CASSQWTRGNEQFF	TGCGCCAGCAGTCAATGGACTAGGGGCAATGAGCAGTTCTTC
TRBV2	NA	NA	TRBJ2-7	CASSAGLLAYEQYF	TGTGCCAGCAGTGCGGGACTTCTCGCCTACGAGCAGTACTTC
TRBV11-2	NA	NA	TRBJ2-5	CASSLGYQETQYF	TGTGCCAGCAGCTTAGGGTATCAGGAGACCCAGTACTTC
TRBV15	few	NA	TRBJ1-5	CATSRDSVSNQPQHF	TGTGCCACCAGCAGAGACAGCGTTAGCAATCAGCCCCAGCATTTT
TRBV15	NA	NA	TRBJ1-1	CATSRVQGNTEAFF	TGTGCCACCAGCAGAGTTCAGGGGAACACTGAAGCTTTCTTT
TRBV5-8	NA	NA	TRBJ2-7	CASSTGQTPIYEQYF	TGTGCCAGCAGCACTGGACAGACCCCAATCTACGAGCAGTACTTC
TRBV30	NA	NA	TRBJ2-3	CAWSLTLDTQYF	TGTGCCTGGAGTCTAACCTTAGATACGCAGTATTTT
TRBV23-1	NA	NA	TRBJ1-2	CASSQSPGCYGYTF	TGCGCCAGCAGTCAATCTCCAGGGTGCTATGGCTACACCTTC
TRBV19	NA	NA	TRBJ2-1	CASSFLAAYNEQFF	TGTGCCAGTAGTTTTTTAGCGGCCTACAATGAGCAGTTCTTC
TRBV30	few	NA	TRBJ2-7	CAWSVQWGLPYEQYF	TGTGCCTGGAGTGTACAATGGGGGCTCCCCTACGAGCAGTACTTC
TRBV6-5	NA	NA	TRBJ2-5	CASRSYRRDQETQYF	TGTGCCAGCAGATCCTACCGGCGGGACCAAGAGACCCAGTACTTC
TRBV29-1	NA	TRBD1	TRBJ1-1	CSVDQAGTGDRSFF	TGCAGCGTTGACCAAGCGGGGACAGGTGACCGGTCTTTCTTT